A single sample gave rise to the 17 T cell receptor beta chains below, sequenced in a study of T cell responses to AZD1222 COVID-19 vaccine. The table came from immunoSEQ multiplex PCR; TCRdb's copy has only in-frame clones and leaves some out. The data hold 110,000 or so clones, with more than 70% observed a single time. The sample consisted of peripheral blood, taken 28 days after the second AZD1222 dose. The receptors come from an adult who received the AZD1222 COVID-19 vaccine.

The J gene is TRBJ1-2, the V gene TRBV12-3 or TRBV12-4, with no clear D. The CDR3 spans 13 residues. V was pared by 7 bases and J by 4 bases, with 13 bases between. For the CDR3, the DNA is TGTGCCAGCACCTACAGAAGTAGCTATGGCTACACCTTC. It is translated as CASTYRSSYGYTF.

This chain connects TRBV19 to TRBJ1-2; 12 bases map to TRBD1. The V segment lost 5 bases and the J segment 7 bases; nucleotides outside the gene matches: 8. CDR3 length equals 15 residues. CDR1 LNHDA and CDR2 SQIVND come from the germline V gene (reference sequence). The CDR3 reads CASSAPGQGAGGYTF. For the CDR3, the DNA is TGTGCCAGTAGTGCTCCGGGACAGGGGGCAGGTGGCTACACCTTC.

The chain recombines TRBV5-6 with TRBJ2-5; D might be TRBD2 (6 bases). Germline assignment: CDR1 SGHDT and CDR2 YYEEEE. V lost 0 bases, J lost 3 bases, and 15 bases lay in between. The CDR3 loop spans 16 amino acids. In DNA form, the CDR3 reads TGTGCCAGCAGCTTGGGTGGAGGGCCGAAAAAAGAGACCCAGTACTTC. Encoded protein: CASSLGGGPKKETQYF.

This rearrangement joins TRBV27 to TRBJ1-2; no clear D. Trimming stripped 2 bases from V and 4 bases from J, with 8 bases between. Germline V gives CDR1 MNHEY, CDR2 SMNVEV (reference sequence). The CDR3 is 13 residues long. The CDR3 nucleotides read TGTGCCAGCAGTTTAAATGGGTTCTATGGCTACACCTTC. Protein sequence: CASSLNGFYGYTF.

The V gene is TRBV24-1, the J gene TRBJ2-1; 10 bases align to TRBD2. V shed 4 bases, J shed 3 bases, and the junction held 8 bases outside the gene matches. CDR1 and CDR2 (germline): KGHDR, SFDVKD. The length of the CDR3 is 17 residues. The CDR3 DNA reads TGTGCCACCAGTGACACCCCTACTAGCGGGAACTACAATGAGCAGTTCTTC. Its translation: CATSDTPTSGNYNEQFF.

Concerning this clone: Sequence at one end of the junction differs from germline and may be a read error. The chain employs TRBV6-5 and TRBJ2-7; maybe TRBD1 (6 bases). Per the germline V gene, CDR1 is MNHEY and CDR2 is SVGAGI. The CDR3 extends over 15 amino acids. CDR3 DNA sequence: TGTGCCAGCAATTACGCGGTGACAGGAGCCTACGAGCAGTACTTC. Its translation is CASNYAVTGAYEQYF.

The J gene is TRBJ2-3, the V gene TRBV9; D is ambiguous. This CDR3 spans 14 amino acids. With 0 bases removed from V and 4 bases from J, the gap between germline ends came to 9 bases. From germline, CDR1 is SGDLS and CDR2 YYNGEE. The CDR3 protein is CASSVDGSSDTQYF. The CDR3, as DNA: TGTGCCAGCAGCGTAGATGGCAGCTCAGATACGCAGTATTTT.

This chain joins TRBV6-5 and TRBJ1-2, with TRBD1 matching over 8 bases. The CDR3 has 15 residues. After removal of 6 bases from V and 3 bases from J, the junction contained 9 bases not matched to a gene. The germline V gene has CDR1 MNHEY and CDR2 SVGAGI. The DNA of the CDR3 is TGTGCCAGCAGCCAGTACAGGGGGAAGGACTATGGCTACACCTTC. Amino acids: CASSQYRGKDYGYTF.

DNA of the CDR3: TGTGCCAGCAGGGACAGGGACGGAAACCAAGAGACCCAGTACTTC. Amino acids: CASRDRDGNQETQYF. The chain has TRBV2 and TRBJ2-5, with TRBD1 matching 8 bases. Trimming at V came to 6 bases and at J to 0 bases, leaving 6 bases not matched to a gene. From germline, CDR1 is SNHLY and CDR2 FYNNEI. This CDR3 has 15 residues.

With regard to this clone: Other DNA sequences in the sample encode the same CDR3. The rearrangement joins TRBV7-9 to TRBJ1-2; D remains ambiguous. The V gene's germline CDR1 is SEHNR and CDR2 FQNEAQ (reference sequence). CDR3 size: 11 residues. V gave up 1 base and J gave up 6 bases, with 3 bases separating them. Here the CDR3 reads CASSLGDGYTF. The CDR3 DNA follows: TGTGCCAGCAGCTTAGGGGATGGCTACACCTTC.

The V and J genes are TRBV3-1 (or the pseudogene TRBV3-2) and TRBJ2-7, with D perhaps matching TRBD1 (6 bases). The ends were cut back, 4 bases at V and 2 bases at J, with 9 bases in the middle. The germline CDR1 and CDR2 sequences are LGHDT and YNNKEL (reference sequence). The length of the CDR3 is 13 residues. The CDR3 DNA is TGTGCCAGCAGCCCAGGACAGACCTACGAGCAGTACTTC. This codes for CASSPGQTYEQYF.

The table lists this clone with a count of one. This rearrangement joins TRBV6-1 to TRBJ2-7; maybe TRBD2 (5 bases). There are 14 residues in the CDR3. With 5 bases removed from V and 1 base from J, the gap between germline ends came to 12 bases. Germline V lookup: CDR1 MNHNS, CDR2 SASEGT. CDR3 in DNA: TGTGCCAGCAGTTCTGACTATCCTTCCTACGAGCAGTACTTC. This gives the protein CASSSDYPSYEQYF.

The chain employs TRBV7-2 and TRBJ2-1; no clear D gene. Germline V lookup: CDR1 SGHTA, CDR2 FQGNSA. The CDR3 is 12 amino acids. V shed 1 base and J shed 7 bases, with 5 bases lying between them. The CDR3 DNA reads as TGTGCCAGCAGCTTAGGGCAGAATGAGCAGTTCTTC. Amino acids: CASSLGQNEQFF. Full variable domain (remainder filled in from reference TRBV7-2 and TRBJ2-1): GAGVSQSPSNKVTEKGKDVELRCDPISGHTALYWYRQSLGQGLEFLIYFQGNSAPDKSGLPSDRFSAERTGGSVSTLTIQRTQQEDSAVYLCASSLGQNEQFFGPGTRLTVL.

This clone was counted once. V is TRBV19 and J is TRBJ1-1; unclear D gene. Trimming pared 5 bases from V and 8 bases from J, leaving 9 bases between. Per the germline V gene, CDR1 is LNHDA and CDR2 is SQIVND (reference sequence). This CDR3 has 11 amino acids. The CDR3 spells CASSSRVEAFF. CDR3 bases: TGTGCCAGTAGTTCCCGAGTCGAAGCTTTCTTT.

The chain uses TRBV6-2 or TRBV6-3 and TRBJ1-4, with a possible D match to TRBD1 (5 bases). Germline V gene sequence: CDR1 MNHEY, CDR2 SVGEGT. Between the trimmed V and J ends, which lost 5 bases and 7 bases, there was a span of 14 bases. The CDR3 consists of 14 residues. The DNA for the CDR3 is TGTGCCAGCAGTGACGACAGTCCGATTGAAAAACTGTTTTTT. Translated: CASSDDSPIEKLFF.

CDR3 nucleotide sequence: TGTGCCACCAGCAGAAATCCCCCGGAATTCTATGGCTACACCTTC. This encodes CATSRNPPEFYGYTF. The chain recombines TRBV15 with TRBJ1-2; D ambiguous. The germline CDR1 and CDR2 sequences are LNHNV and YYDKDF (reference sequence). The CDR3 spans 15 residues. Trimming left V 2 bases short and J 4 bases short, with 14 bases between.

The genes are TRBV14 and TRBJ1-2, with 10 positions matching TRBD1. With 1 base clipped from V and 8 bases from J, the junction kept 13 bases outside the gene matches. The germline V gene encodes CDR1 SGHDN and CDR2 FVKESK. CDR3 length equals 17 residues. CDR3 protein: CASSQGMSGTGVRGYTF. CDR3 bases: TGTGCCAGCAGCCAAGGAATGAGCGGGACAGGGGTTCGCGGCTACACCTTC.